What follows are 29 T cell receptor beta chains derived from one specimen sequenced in a study of cytomegalovirus exposure and HLA in healthy donors. PCR used 60 Vbeta primers and 13 Jbeta primers. TCRdb's table, derived via immunoSEQ multiplex PCR, lists solely in-frame clones and lacks some. The profile shows 170,000 or so clones, approximately 84% of them singletons. The source material was PBMCs. The receptors derive from a girl aged 5-17 years in good health and CMV-seropositive.

The V call is TRBV6-5, the J call TRBJ2-1, with 10 bases matching TRBD2. V shed 7 bases and J 7 bases; nucleotides not matched to a gene: 7. CDR1 and CDR2 from the germline V gene are MNHEY and SVGAGI. The CDR3 spans 14 residues. For the CDR3, the DNA is TGTGCCAGCAAAAGCGGGGGGGCGAGGAATGAGCAGTTCTTC. Protein product: CASKSGGARNEQFF.

The V call is TRBV5-4, the J call TRBJ2-2, with TRBD1 as a possible D gene (6 bases). Germline V gene sequence: CDR1 SGHNT, CDR2 YYREEE (reference sequence). This CDR3 has 17 amino acids. V shed 2 bases and J shed 6 bases, with 20 bases lying between them. CDR3 bases: TGTGCCAGCAGCTTACTATTAGGCAGGGGTGGTTCCGGGGAGCTGTTTTTT. Amino acid sequence: CASSLLLGRGGSGELFF. The variable domain in full, with the rest retrieved from reference TRBV5-4 and TRBJ2-2, is ETGVTQSPTHLIKTRGQQVTLRCSSQSGHNTVSWYQQALGQGPQFIFQYYREEENGRGNFPPRFSGLQFPNYSSELNVNALELDDSALYLCASSLLLGRGGSGELFFGEGSRLTVL.

A note on this clone: One junction end disagrees with the germline gene, perhaps due to a read error. This chain uses TRBV15 with TRBJ2-1, with D possibly matching TRBD2 (6 bases). In germline, CDR1 is LNHNV, CDR2 YYDKDF (reference sequence). This CDR3 contains 15 residues. CDR3 in DNA: TGTGCCACCAGTAGAGATGGGACTGGGCACAATGAGCAGTTCTTC. This sequence encodes CATSRDGTGHNEQFF.

The rearrangement joins TRBV30 to TRBJ1-1, with unresolved D. V shed 0 bases and J shed 5 bases, with 7 bases lying between them. The CDR3 consists of 12 residues. Germline CDR1 and CDR2: GTSNPN and SVGIG (reference sequence). The CDR3 here is CAWSVWPTEAFF. CDR3 DNA: TGTGCCTGGAGTGTCTGGCCGACTGAAGCTTTCTTT.

The chain couples TRBV7-2 to TRBJ2-3; possible D gene TRBD2, 5 bases. This CDR3 contains 14 residues. CDR1 is SGHTA and CDR2 is FQGNSA in the germline V gene. Trimming shortened V by 6 bases and J by 2 bases, and 12 bases separated the two germline ends. CDR3 residues: CASRVEELTDTQYF. In nucleotides, the CDR3 is TGTGCCAGCAGGGTGGAGGAACTCACAGATACGCAGTATTTT. Full variable domain (rest looked up from reference TRBV7-2 and TRBJ2-3): GAGVSQSPSNKVTEKGKDVELRCDPISGHTALYWYRQSLGQGLEFLIYFQGNSAPDKSGLPSDRFSAERTGGSVSTLTIQRTQQEDSAVYLCASRVEELTDTQYFGPGTRLTVL.

The gene calls are TRBV4-1 and TRBJ1-6; D is perhaps TRBD1 (5 bases). V was shortened by 2 bases and J by 7 bases, with 12 bases between the two germline ends. Germline CDR1 reads MGHRA; CDR2 reads YSYEKL. The CDR3 runs 15 residues. Written as DNA, the CDR3 is TGCGCCAGCAGCCAAAGGCGGGGGGACAATTCACCCCTCCACTTT. Protein sequence: CASSQRRGDNSPLHF.

The rearrangement links TRBV6-5 to TRBJ2-7; D is perhaps TRBD1 (6 bases). V was clipped by 6 bases and J by 5 bases, with 17 bases between them. Germline-derived CDR1 and CDR2 are MNHEY and SVGAGI. The CDR3 contains 14 residues. The CDR3 DNA is TGTGCCAGCAGCCCATCCAACAGGGCCCACGAGCAGTACTTC. It specifies CASSPSNRAHEQYF.

This chain uses TRBV11-2 with TRBJ2-1; D is perhaps TRBD1 (6 bases). There are 14 residues in the CDR3. Per the germline V gene, CDR1 is SGHAT and CDR2 is FQNNGV. V lost 4 bases and J 4 bases, leaving 11 bases between the germline ends. The CDR3 nucleotides read TGTGCCAGCAGCTCACCGACAGGTTACAATGAGCAGTTCTTC. It specifies CASSSPTGYNEQFF.

This rearrangement joins TRBV6-5 to TRBJ2-3; possible D gene TRBD1, 6 bases. The germline gives CDR1 MNHEY, CDR2 SVGAGI. The CDR3 covers 13 residues. Trimming removed 6 bases at V and 14 bases at J, with 21 bases between. The CDR3 DNA reads TGTGCCAGCAGCCTTCAGACTTGGGGGCAAAGGTATTTT. Translation gives CASSLQTWGQRYF.

This chain joins TRBV10-3 and TRBJ1-1; 7 positions match TRBD1. Per germline, CDR1 ENHRY and CDR2 SYGVKD. V lost 7 bases and J lost 4; bases outside the gene matches: 9. This CDR3 region has 14 residues. The CDR3 DNA follows: TGTGCCATCACTTCTAAGGGGGCAAGCACTGAAGCTTTCTTT. It specifies CAITSKGASTEAFF.

The rearrangement links TRBV19 to TRBJ1-4; D unclear. V was pared by 1 base and J by 7 bases, with 13 bases between. Germline CDR1 LNHDA, CDR2 SQIVND (reference sequence). This CDR3 is 15 amino acids long. The CDR3 DNA is TGTGCCAGTAGTATAGGAAACAGCCGAAGTGAAAAACTGTTTTTT. Protein product: CASSIGNSRSEKLFF.

The V and J genes are TRBV6-5 and TRBJ1-5, with a weak D call TRBD1 (6 bases). V lost 2 bases and J 5 bases, leaving 10 bases between the germline ends. The CDR3 totals 14 residues. Germline CDR1 reads MNHEY; CDR2 reads SVGAGI. The CDR3 loop reads CASSYRAGDQPQHF. As DNA, the CDR3 is TGTGCCAGCAGTTACCGGGCAGGGGATCAGCCCCAGCATTTT.

This chain uses TRBV18 with TRBJ1-3; 8 bases line up with TRBD1. J lost 1 base, V lost 1 base, and 6 bases had no gene match. The CDR3 is made up of 17 amino acids. CDR1 and CDR2 (germline): KGHSH, LQKENI. The CDR3 protein is CASSPLGRGLSGNTIYF. The CDR3 coding sequence is TGTGCCAGCTCACCACTTGGCAGGGGGCTATCTGGAAACACCATATATTTT.

V is TRBV4-2 and J is TRBJ1-5, with unresolved D. CDR3 length: 14 amino acids. Trimming removed 4 bases from V and 8 bases from J, with 15 bases in between. Germline CDR1 is LGHNA and CDR2 is YNFKEQ. The CDR3 reads CASSRETSVEPQHF. The CDR3 DNA reads as TGTGCCAGCAGCCGGGAGACGTCGGTCGAGCCCCAGCATTTT.

V and J are TRBV25-1 and TRBJ1-2, with no clear D. The CDR3 extends over 14 amino acids. Germline V CDR1 and CDR2: MGHDK, SYGVNS. V was cut by 3 bases and J by 3 bases, with 11 bases left in between. For the CDR3, the DNA is TGTGCCAGCAGTGAGCCCCACTTGGACTATGGCTACACCTTC. Protein product: CASSEPHLDYGYTF.

The chain employs TRBV9 and TRBJ2-2; TRBD2 might be the D (6 bases). The germline V gene has CDR1 SGDLS and CDR2 YYNGEE. This CDR3 is built from 16 residues. With 0 bases removed from V and 4 bases from J, the gap between germline ends came to 13 bases. The CDR3 region has the DNA TGTGCCAGCAGCGTAGACGGGGGAAGGGGCACCGGGGAGCTGTTTTTT. It codes for CASSVDGGRGTGELFF.

About this clone itself: At one boundary the junction diverges from the germline segment, which might be a read error. The CDR3 nucleotides read TGTGCTAGCAGCTTAGGGATAGCTTCAGGGTCGCCCGGGGAGCTGTTTTTT. This gives the protein CASSLGIASGSPGELFF. This chain uses TRBV7-7 with TRBJ2-2, with D perhaps matching TRBD1 (5 bases). CDR3 length equals 17 residues. Germline V CDR1 and CDR2: SSHAT, FNYEAQ (reference sequence).

In its sample, this clone was seen once. The rearrangement uses TRBV9 and TRBJ2-5; TRBD1 is a possible D gene (6 bases). The assigned J gene may be wrong: the sequence end matches TRBJ2-7 better. Germline V lookup: CDR1 SGDLS, CDR2 YYNGEE. CDR3 length: 14 amino acids. The CDR3 nucleotides are TGTGCCAGCAGGCCCCTGGACAGCTCCTACGAGCAGTACTTC. Protein: CASRPLDSSYEQYF.

This chain connects TRBV4-1 to TRBJ1-1, with D possibly being TRBD1 (6 bases). The V and J ends lost 1 base and 1 base respectively, with 10 bases between them. Germline V lookup: CDR1 MGHRA, CDR2 YSYEKL. This CDR3 contains 15 residues. The chain's CDR3 is CASSQGPGQNTEAFF. CDR3 nucleotides: TGCGCCAGCAGCCAAGGACCGGGACAGAACACTGAAGCTTTCTTT.

CDR3 sequence (DNA): TGTGCCACCTTCCAGGGGGCGCCCCCTGAAGCTTTCTTT. Its protein is CATFQGAPPEAFF. This chain connects TRBV19 to TRBJ1-1, with TRBD1 matching 8 bases. The CDR3 is made up of 13 amino acids. From germline, CDR1 is LNHDA and CDR2 SQIVND (reference sequence). Unmatched junction bases numbered 10, after V lost 10 bases and J lost 6 bases.

This clone appeared many times. The rearrangement joins TRBV5-6 to TRBJ1-1; D ambiguous. The CDR3 runs to 14 residues. Trimming took off 6 bases at V and 0 bases at J, with 12 bases between the two ends. Germline-derived CDR1 and CDR2 are SGHDT and YYEEEE. CDR3 loop: CASTPGEVNTEAFF. CDR3 in DNA: TGTGCCAGCACCCCGGGAGAGGTGAACACTGAAGCTTTCTTT.

The chain recombines TRBV6-5 with TRBJ1-5, with D perhaps TRBD1 (5 bases). CDR1 MNHEY and CDR2 SVGAGI come from the germline V gene. The CDR3 contains 15 residues. V lost 6 bases to trimming and J lost 7 bases, with 19 bases between them. In nucleotides, the CDR3 is TGTGCCAGCAGCGAAAGCGGAGGGGCGCGACAGCCCCAGCATTTT. Encoded protein: CASSESGGARQPQHF.

The gene calls are TRBV7-2 and TRBJ2-2; TRBD2 is a possible D gene (5 bases). V shed 5 bases and J shed 4 bases, with 8 bases lying between them. Germline CDR1 and CDR2: SGHTA and FQGNSA. There are 13 residues in the CDR3. The CDR3 DNA follows: TGTGCCAGCAGCCCGGGGTTCACCGGGGAGCTGTTTTTT. The encoded protein is CASSPGFTGELFF.

J is TRBJ2-6 and V is TRBV5-1, with 7 bases fitting TRBD2. Per the germline V gene, CDR1 is SGHRS and CDR2 is YFSETQ. The trim removed 0 bases at V and 9 bases at J, leaving 9 bases unmatched. The CDR3 sequence is 16 residues long. The CDR3 DNA reads TGCGCCAGCAGCTTGGCGTTGCGGGGGTTGGGCAACGTCCTGACTTTC. It specifies CASSLALRGLGNVLTF.

Worth noting for this clone: The same CDR3 is also encoded by other DNA sequences in this sample. The V and J genes are TRBV7-3 and TRBJ2-3, with 14 bases lining up with TRBD2. After removal of 5 bases from V and 6 bases from J, the junction contained 7 bases not matched to a gene. The germline CDR1 and CDR2 sequences are SGHTA and FQGTGA. This CDR3 contains 16 residues. CDR3 nucleotides: TGTGCCAGCAGCATGAGACTAGCGGGGGGGCCTGATACGCAGTATTTT. Its protein is CASSMRLAGGPDTQYF.

The genes are TRBV2 and TRBJ2-7; a possible D gene is TRBD1 (6 bases). Germline V gives CDR1 SNHLY, CDR2 FYNNEI. The V end lost 4 bases, the J end lost 6 bases, and 10 bases lay between the germline ends. This CDR3 region has 12 residues. The CDR3 protein is CASSVQGGEQYF. The CDR3 coding sequence is TGTGCCAGCAGTGTTCAAGGGGGCGAGCAGTACTTC.

V gene TRBV5-8 combines with J gene TRBJ1-6, with D uncertain. V was trimmed by 4 bases and J by 6 bases, leaving 11 bases between them. The V gene's germline CDR1 is SGHTS and CDR2 YDEGEE. The length of the CDR3 is 14 residues. The DNA of the CDR3 is TGTGCCAGCAGCATCAGGTTCCCTAATTCACCCCTCCACTTT. Translating it yields CASSIRFPNSPLHF.

The DNA for the CDR3 is TGTGCCAGCAGAACAGGGGGCGAGAGTGATGGCTACACCTTC. It yields the protein CASRTGGESDGYTF. The chain carries TRBV9 and TRBJ1-2; 9 positions agree with TRBD1. This CDR3 has 14 amino acids. After removal of 5 bases from V and 6 bases from J, the junction contained 8 bases not matched to a gene. Germline-derived CDR1 and CDR2 are SGDLS and YYNGEE.

The rearrangement uses TRBV4-1 and TRBJ1-6, with TRBD1 identical over 11 bases. The V gene's germline CDR1 is MGHRA and CDR2 YSYEKL. The V gene end was trimmed by 1 base and the J gene end by 2 bases; junction bases not matched to a gene: 10. This CDR3 spans 20 amino acids. CDR3 in amino acids: CASSQAWQDRGRPYNSPLHF. Written as DNA, the CDR3 is TGCGCCAGCAGCCAAGCTTGGCAGGACAGGGGGCGCCCCTATAATTCACCCCTCCACTTT.